The entry below gives a single T cell receptor beta chain sequence along with its context. This table comes from immunoSEQ multiplex PCR, and its TCRdb copy is limited to in-frame clones, with some not included. Of more than 35,000 clones listed, 88% were seen once; the top ten hold approximately 5%. This specimen belongs to a study of blood T cell repertoires in COVID-19. Study-wide background: The United States, Italy and Spain provided the acute and convalescent COVID-19 samples. From T cells, B-cell-depleted T cells, or PBMCs came the material, which was cDNA or gDNA.

CDR3 size: 15 residues. V lost 3 bases and J 0 bases, leaving 9 bases between the germline ends. CDR1 KGHSH and CDR2 LQKENI come from the germline V gene. The specimen was peripheral blood. The chain is built from TRBV18 and TRBJ1-5; weak D call: TRBD1 (5 bases). The TCR was taken from a human donor in a cohort sampled during active COVID-19. In nucleotides, the CDR3 is TGTGCCAGCTCACCCGGACAATCTAGCAATCAGCCCCAGCATTTT. It codes for CASSPGQSSNQPQHF.